Given below is one T cell receptor (beta chain) in context. The antigen is not known. TCRdb keeps only in-frame clones here, not all; method: immunoSEQ multiplex PCR. The repertoire has over 100,000 clones, 85% to 95% of them found once; the top ten carry about 0.62%. The data stem from a study of siplizumab effects on memory and regulatory T cells. Study findings and constraints: Sequences that were alloreactive and traceable to unstimulated CD4+ memory cells were significantly reduced by siplizumab.

Trimming removed 2 bases from V and 6 bases from J, with 9 bases in between. The CDR3 extends over 13 amino acids. CDR1 and CDR2 (germline): SGHAT, FQDESV (reference sequence). This TCR was recovered from a human donor in good health. V is TRBV11-1 and J is TRBJ2-3; D remains unclear. The specimen sequenced was Tregs sorted from blood. The CDR3 DNA sequence: TGTGCCAGCAGCTTAACGTATTCGGATACGCAGTATTTT. Translation: CASSLTYSDTQYF.